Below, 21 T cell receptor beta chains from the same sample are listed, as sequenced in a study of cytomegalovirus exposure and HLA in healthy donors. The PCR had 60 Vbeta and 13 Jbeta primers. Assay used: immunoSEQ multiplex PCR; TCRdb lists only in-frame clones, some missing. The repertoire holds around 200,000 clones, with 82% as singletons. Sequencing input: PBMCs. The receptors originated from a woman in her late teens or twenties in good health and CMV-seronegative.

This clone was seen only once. The CDR3 region has the DNA TGTGCCAGCAGCGCCCCACAGGGGACCTATGGCTACACCTTC. Its protein product is CASSAPQGTYGYTF. The genes are TRBV11-2 and TRBJ1-2; 7 bases are shared with TRBD1. V lost 5 bases, J lost 4 bases, and 7 bases stayed unmatched. Germline CDR1 reads SGHAT; CDR2 reads FQNNGV. The CDR3 runs 14 residues.

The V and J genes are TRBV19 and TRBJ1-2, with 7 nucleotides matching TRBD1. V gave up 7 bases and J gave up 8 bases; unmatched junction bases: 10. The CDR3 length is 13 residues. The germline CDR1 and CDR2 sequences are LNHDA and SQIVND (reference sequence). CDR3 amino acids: CASNGQALRGYTF. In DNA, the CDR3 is TGTGCCAGTAACGGACAGGCACTCCGGGGCTACACCTTC.

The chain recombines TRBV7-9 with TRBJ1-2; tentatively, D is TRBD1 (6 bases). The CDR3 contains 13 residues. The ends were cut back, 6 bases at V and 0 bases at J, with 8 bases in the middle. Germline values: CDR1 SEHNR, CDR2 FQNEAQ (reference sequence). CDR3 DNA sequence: TGTGCCAGCAGTTGGGACACTAACTATGGCTACACCTTC. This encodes CASSWDTNYGYTF.

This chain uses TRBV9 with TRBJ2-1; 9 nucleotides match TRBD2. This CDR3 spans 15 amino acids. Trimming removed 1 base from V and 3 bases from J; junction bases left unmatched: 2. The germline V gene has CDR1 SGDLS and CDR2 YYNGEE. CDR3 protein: CASSVLAGLYNEQFF. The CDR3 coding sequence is TGTGCCAGCAGCGTACTAGCGGGGCTCTACAATGAGCAGTTCTTC.

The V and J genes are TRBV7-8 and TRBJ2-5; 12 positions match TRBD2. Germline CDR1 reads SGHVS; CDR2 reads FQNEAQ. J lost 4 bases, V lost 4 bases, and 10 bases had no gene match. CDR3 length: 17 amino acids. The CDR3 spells CASSSSSGGAKIETQYF. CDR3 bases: TGTGCCAGCAGCTCTTCTAGCGGGGGGGCAAAGATAGAGACCCAGTACTTC.

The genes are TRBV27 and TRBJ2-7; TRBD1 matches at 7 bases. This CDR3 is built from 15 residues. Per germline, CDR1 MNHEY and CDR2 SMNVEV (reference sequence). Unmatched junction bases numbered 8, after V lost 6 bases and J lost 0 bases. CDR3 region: CASSDVGQPSYEQYF. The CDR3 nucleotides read TGTGCCAGCAGCGATGTGGGACAGCCCTCCTACGAGCAGTACTTC.

CDR3 in amino acids: CASSIESRTGGADGYTF. CDR3 bases: TGTGCCAGTAGTATAGAATCACGAACAGGGGGCGCGGATGGCTACACCTTC. The genes are TRBV19 and TRBJ1-2; 9 nucleotides align to TRBD1. The CDR3 length is 17 residues. Trimming at V came to 0 bases and at J to 6 bases, leaving 11 bases not matched to a gene. Germline lookup yields CDR1 LNHDA and CDR2 SQIVND (reference sequence).

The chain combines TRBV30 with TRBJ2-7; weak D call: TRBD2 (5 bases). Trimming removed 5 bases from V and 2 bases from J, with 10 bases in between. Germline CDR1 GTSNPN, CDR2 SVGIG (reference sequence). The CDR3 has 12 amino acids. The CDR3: CAWAGGAYEQYF. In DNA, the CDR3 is TGTGCCTGGGCGGGCGGAGCCTACGAGCAGTACTTC.

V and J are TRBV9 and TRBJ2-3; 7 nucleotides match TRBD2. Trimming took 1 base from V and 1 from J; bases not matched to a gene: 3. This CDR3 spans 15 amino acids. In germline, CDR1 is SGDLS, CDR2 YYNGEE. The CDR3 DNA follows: TGTGCCAGCAGCGTACTGGCGGGGGGCACAGATACGCAGTATTTT. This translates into CASSVLAGGTDTQYF.

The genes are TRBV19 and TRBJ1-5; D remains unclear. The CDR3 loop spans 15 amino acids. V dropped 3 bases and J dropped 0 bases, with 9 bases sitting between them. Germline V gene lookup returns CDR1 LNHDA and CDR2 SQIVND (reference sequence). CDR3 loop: CASSMGRFSNQPQHF. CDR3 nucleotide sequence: TGTGCCAGTAGTATGGGCAGGTTTAGCAATCAGCCCCAGCATTTT.

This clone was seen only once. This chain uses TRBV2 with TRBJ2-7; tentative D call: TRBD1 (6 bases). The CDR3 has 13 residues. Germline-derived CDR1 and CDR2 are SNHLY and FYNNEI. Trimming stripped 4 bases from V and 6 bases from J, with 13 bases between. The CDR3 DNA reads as TGTGCCAGCAGTGGCCCCACAGGGACCGAGCAGTACTTC. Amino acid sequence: CASSGPTGTEQYF.

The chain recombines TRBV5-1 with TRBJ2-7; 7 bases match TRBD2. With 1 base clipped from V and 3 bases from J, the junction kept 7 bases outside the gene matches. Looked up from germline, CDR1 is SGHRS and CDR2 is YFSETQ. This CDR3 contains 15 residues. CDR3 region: CASSLRASGFYEQYF. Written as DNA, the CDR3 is TGCGCCAGCAGCTTGAGGGCTAGCGGTTTCTACGAGCAGTACTTC.

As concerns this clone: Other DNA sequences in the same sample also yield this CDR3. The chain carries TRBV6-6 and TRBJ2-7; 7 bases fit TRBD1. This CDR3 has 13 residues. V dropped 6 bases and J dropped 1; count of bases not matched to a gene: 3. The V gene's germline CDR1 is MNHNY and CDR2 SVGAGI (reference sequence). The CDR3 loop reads CASSSTGSYEQYF. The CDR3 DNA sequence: TGTGCCAGCAGCTCGACAGGGTCCTACGAGCAGTACTTC.

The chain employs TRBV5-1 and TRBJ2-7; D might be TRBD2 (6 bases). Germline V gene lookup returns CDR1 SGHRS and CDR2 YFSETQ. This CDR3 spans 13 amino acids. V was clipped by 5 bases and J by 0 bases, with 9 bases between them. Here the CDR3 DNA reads TGCGCCAGCAGTGACGGGAGCTCCTACGAGCAGTACTTC. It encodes CASSDGSSYEQYF.

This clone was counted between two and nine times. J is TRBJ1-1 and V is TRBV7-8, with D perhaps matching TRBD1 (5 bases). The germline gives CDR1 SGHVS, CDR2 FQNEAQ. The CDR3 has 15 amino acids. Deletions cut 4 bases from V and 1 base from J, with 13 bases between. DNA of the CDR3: TGTGCCAGCAGCTCAAAGACAGCCCCGAACACTGAAGCTTTCTTT. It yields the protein CASSSKTAPNTEAFF.

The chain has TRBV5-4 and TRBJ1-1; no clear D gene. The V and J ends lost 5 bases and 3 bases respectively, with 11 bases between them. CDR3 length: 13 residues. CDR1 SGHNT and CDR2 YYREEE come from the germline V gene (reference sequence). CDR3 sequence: CASSSQRDTEAFF. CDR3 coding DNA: TGTGCCAGCAGTTCACAGAGGGACACTGAAGCTTTCTTT.

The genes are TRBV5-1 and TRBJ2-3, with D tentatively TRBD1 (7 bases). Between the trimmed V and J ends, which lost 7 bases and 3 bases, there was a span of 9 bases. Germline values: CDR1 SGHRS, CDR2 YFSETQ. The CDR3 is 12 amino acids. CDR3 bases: TGCGCCAGCTCAGGGGGGACAGATACGCAGTATTTT. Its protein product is CASSGGTDTQYF.

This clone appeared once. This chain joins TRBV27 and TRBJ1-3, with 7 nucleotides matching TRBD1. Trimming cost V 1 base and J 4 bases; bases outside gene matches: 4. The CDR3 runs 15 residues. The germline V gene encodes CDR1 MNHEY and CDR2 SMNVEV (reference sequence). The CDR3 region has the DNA TGTGCCAGCAGTTTATTTTCGGGACAGGGAAACACCATATATTTT. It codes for CASSLFSGQGNTIYF.

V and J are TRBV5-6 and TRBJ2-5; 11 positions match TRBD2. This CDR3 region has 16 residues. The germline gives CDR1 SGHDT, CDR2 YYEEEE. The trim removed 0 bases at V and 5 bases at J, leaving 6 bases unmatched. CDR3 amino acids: CASSLVAGGLQETQYF. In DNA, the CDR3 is TGTGCCAGCAGCTTGGTAGCGGGGGGGCTTCAGGAGACCCAGTACTTC.

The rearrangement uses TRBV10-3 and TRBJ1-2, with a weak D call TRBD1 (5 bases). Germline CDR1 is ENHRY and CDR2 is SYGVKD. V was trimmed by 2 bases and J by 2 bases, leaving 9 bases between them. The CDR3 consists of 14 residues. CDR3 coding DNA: TGTGCCATCAGTGAGGCAGGGATAAACTATGGCTACACCTTC. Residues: CAISEAGINYGYTF.

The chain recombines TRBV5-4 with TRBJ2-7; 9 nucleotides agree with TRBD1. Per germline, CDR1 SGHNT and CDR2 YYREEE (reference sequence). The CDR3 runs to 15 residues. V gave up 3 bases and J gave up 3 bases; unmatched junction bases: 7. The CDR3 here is CASSSEGTGIYEQYF. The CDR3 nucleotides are TGTGCCAGCAGCTCGGAAGGGACAGGGATCTACGAGCAGTACTTC.